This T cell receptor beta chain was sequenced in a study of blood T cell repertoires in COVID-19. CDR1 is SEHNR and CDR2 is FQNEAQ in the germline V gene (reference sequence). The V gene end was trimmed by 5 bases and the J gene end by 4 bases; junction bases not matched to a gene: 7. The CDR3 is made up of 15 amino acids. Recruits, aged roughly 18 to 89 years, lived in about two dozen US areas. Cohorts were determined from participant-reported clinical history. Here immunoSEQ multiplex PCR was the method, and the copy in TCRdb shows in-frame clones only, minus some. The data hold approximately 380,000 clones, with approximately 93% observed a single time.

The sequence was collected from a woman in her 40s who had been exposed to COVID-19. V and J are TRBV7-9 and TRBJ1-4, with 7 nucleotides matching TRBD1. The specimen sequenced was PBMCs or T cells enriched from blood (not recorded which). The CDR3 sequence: CASSPRGQHNEKLFF. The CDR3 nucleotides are TGTGCCAGCAGCCCAAGGGGACAGCATAATGAAAAACTGTTTTTT.